This TCR beta chain was captured by sequencing in a study of blood T cell repertoires in COVID-19 (dated by TCRdb to the early 2020s). For the study in its entirety: Samples covering the acute and convalescent phases of COVID-19 were provided by collaborators in the United States, Italy and Spain. The repertoires were made available in a free public database intended to serve as a resource for research on the immune response to SARS-CoV-2. HLA class I and class II types, where available, came from metadata supplied by the sample provider rather than from assay-based typing. Sample metadata almost always included a de-identified subject ID, COVID-19 status, age in years and sex. The material from the prospective study consisted of cDNA or gDNA derived from T cells, B-cell-depleted T cells, or PBMCs. The samples were drawn from two sources: the first 160 participants of the ongoing ImmuneRACE study, and 1,200 or so subjects contributed by 6 global collaborators. Deeply sampled blood TCRbeta repertoires from subjects exposed to, actively infected with, or recovered from COVID-19 were included in the dataset.

What the authors observed across the whole study: Clinical and demographic metadata were provided uncurated, with the amount varying by source and participant.

TCRbeta CDR3 regions were amplified from genomic DNA by means of the immunoSEQ Assay, a bias-controlled multiplex PCR. Concerning the study's data processing: The number of nucleated cells in each sample was estimated from the amplification of reference gene primers within the assay. To quantify the absolute abundance of each unique TCRbeta CDR3 rearrangement, sequence reads were collapsed and filtered. Productive Simpson clonality was computed per sample as the square root of Simpson's diversity index over productive rearrangements. What TCRdb holds here is the immuneACCESS table cut down to in-frame rearrangements. Part of the clones is not present; checked against another copy, under half of the missing clones reflect an unresolved V gene, and the others are unexplained. V and J calls and clone size follow that table, whereas D and trimming were derived from the DNA. This sample holds roughly 190,000 clones; about 88% were observed only once. Together, the top ten hold roughly 3% of the sample.

The V and J ends are trimmed by 6 bases and 3 bases, leaving 5 bases between them. In the germline V gene, CDR1 corresponds to SNHLY and CDR2 to FYNNEI. There are 11 amino acids in the CDR3, from cysteine to phenylalanine inclusive. CDR3 DNA only is kept here, 33 bases in frame from base 1. Participants in the prospective study were aged about 18 to 95 years, lived in about two dozen United States geographic areas, and enrolled through a virtual design. Cohort assignment in the prospective study relied on participant-reported clinical history from a screening survey and a study questionnaire. Recovered participants in ImmuneRACE Cohort 3 were defined as having two consecutive negative NP/OP PCR tests, clearance from a healthcare professional, or resolution of symptoms. Mobile phlebotomists in the prospective study collected whole blood, serum and a nasopharyngeal or oropharyngeal swab from every participant. Additional blood draws and questionnaires over an approximately two-month period could optionally be provided by prospective study participants. Before DNA extraction, blood samples from the prospective study were shipped at room temperature or frozen.

Comments on this clone: Its antigen remains unidentified. Base qualities were left out, and no much larger clone turns up one base away.

The sequence derives from a woman aged 30 to 39 who had recovered from COVID-19. Sample: PBMCs or T cells enriched from blood (not recorded which). The receptor chain draws on TRBV2 and TRBJ1-1; a confident D gene designation cannot be given. The DNA reads TGTGCCAGCAGGCGCTACACTGAAGCTTTCTTT. It translates as CASRRYTEAFF.